The 24 T cell receptor beta chains listed next were all sequenced from one sample in a study of beta chain features in type 1 diabetes. These receptors' antigens are unknown. Findings and caveats of the study: Moderate yet significant TCRB CDR3 shortening was seen in Type 1 diabetes patients in all four CD4+ subsets.

What was sequenced were expressed TCRB transcripts, since all of the isolated RNA had been reverse transcribed. Some clones are missing from TCRdb's copy, which holds only in-frame ones; the method was immunoSEQ multiplex PCR. The sample has about 300,000 clones, 13% seen once. Sequenced: naive CD4+ T cells from blood. Receptor source: a woman aged 18-29 years with type 1 diabetes.

The CDR3 DNA reads as TGTGCCAGCAGTGCCGGGTTTGGTGGCTACACCTTC. It is translated as CASSAGFGGYTF. V is TRBV2 and J is TRBJ1-2, with D uncertain. Germline V gene lookup returns CDR1 SNHLY and CDR2 FYNNEI. Trimming took off 4 bases at V and 7 bases at J, with 10 bases between the two ends. This CDR3 comprises 12 residues.

This chain links TRBV7-2 with TRBJ1-2; 8 bases align to TRBD1. Germline V CDR1 and CDR2: SGHTA, FQGNSA. CDR3 size: 14 residues. The V and J ends lost 3 bases and 4 bases, in that order; junction bases with no gene match: 4. In DNA form, the CDR3 reads TGTGCCAGCAGCTTCGGACAGGGAGTCTATGGCTACACCTTC. The encoded protein is CASSFGQGVYGYTF.

This clone was counted between two and nine times. The chain carries TRBV7-7 and TRBJ2-1; 7 bases agree with TRBD2. Germline V CDR1 and CDR2: SSHAT, FNYEAQ (reference sequence). V shed 2 bases, J shed 3 bases, and the junction held 4 bases outside the gene matches. CDR3 length equals 15 residues. CDR3 nucleotide sequence: TGTGCCAGCAGCTTAAGGGCGGGAGACTACAATGAGCAGTTCTTC. Encoded protein: CASSLRAGDYNEQFF.

This clone was detected only a few times. The chain has TRBV7-2 and TRBJ2-3, with D uncertain. Per germline, CDR1 SGHTA and CDR2 FQGNSA. The CDR3 consists of 13 residues. Trimming shortened V by 4 bases and J by 9 bases, and 14 bases separated the two germline ends. As DNA, the CDR3 is TGTGCCAGCAGCTCCCCGGTGGCGGTCACGCAGTATTTT. Translation: CASSSPVAVTQYF.

This chain joins TRBV28 and TRBJ1-2, with D unresolved. The germline V and J ends were trimmed by 8 bases and 4 bases, with 11 bases remaining between them. This CDR3 comprises 12 residues. CDR1 MDHEN and CDR2 SYDVKM come from the germline V gene. The CDR3 DNA reads as TGTGCCAGCCGGCGGAGTATCTATGGCTACACCTTC. Residues: CASRRSIYGYTF.

The CDR3 region is CASSIGFPGQGTDTQYF. As DNA, the CDR3 is TGTGCCAGTAGTATTGGTTTTCCCGGACAGGGCACAGATACGCAGTATTTT. The gene calls are TRBV19 and TRBJ2-3; 7 nucleotides match TRBD1. The CDR3 consists of 17 residues. Germline V gene data show CDR1 as LNHDA and CDR2 as SQIVND (reference sequence). The V segment lost 3 bases and the J segment 1 base; nucleotides outside the gene matches: 10.

V gene TRBV18 combines with J gene TRBJ1-4; tentative D call: TRBD1 (6 bases). Trimming pared 2 bases from V and 5 bases from J, leaving 12 bases between. Germline V CDR1 and CDR2: KGHSH, LQKENI. The CDR3 runs 15 residues. CDR3 sequence reads: CASSPTPGQNEKLFF. As DNA, the CDR3 is TGTGCCAGCTCACCAACCCCGGGACAAAATGAAAAACTGTTTTTT.

The V call is TRBV7-2, the J call TRBJ2-4; tentative D call: TRBD2 (6 bases). This CDR3 contains 15 residues. Germline V gene data show CDR1 as SGHTA and CDR2 as FQGNSA. Trimming pared 5 bases from V and 7 bases from J, leaving 18 bases between. CDR3 sequence reads: CASSPDQGGMNIQYF. CDR3 sequence (DNA): TGTGCCAGCAGCCCGGACCAGGGAGGAATGAACATTCAGTACTTC.

The chain recombines TRBV9 with TRBJ2-1; TRBD2 matches at 12 bases. Per the germline V gene, CDR1 is SGDLS and CDR2 is YYNGEE. Trimming took 4 bases from V and 4 from J; bases not matched to a gene: 6. The CDR3 is 16 residues long. The CDR3 DNA is TGTGCCAGCAGCTCGACTAGCGGGAGAGGGTACAATGAGCAGTTCTTC. Translated: CASSSTSGRGYNEQFF. The full variable domain, rest sourced from reference TRBV9 and TRBJ2-1, is DSGVTQTPKHLITATGQRVTLRCSPRSGDLSVYWYQQSLDQGLQFLIQYYNGEERAKGNILERFSAQQFPDLHSELNLSSLELGDSALYFCASSSTSGRGYNEQFFGPGTRLTVL.

The chain combines TRBV4-3 with TRBJ2-4; D may be TRBD2 (6 bases). The CDR3 is 15 residues long. The V gene lost 6 bases and the J gene lost 0 bases, with 12 bases spanning the gap. Germline loops: CDR1 LGHNA, CDR2 YSLEER. The CDR3 DNA sequence: TGCGCCAGCAGTGTGATGGGACTAGCCAAAAACATTCAGTACTTC. Encoded protein: CASSVMGLAKNIQYF.

Only a few counts were recorded for this clone. This sequence joins TRBV30 and TRBJ2-2; 7 nucleotides line up with TRBD2. Germline CDR1 and CDR2: GTSNPN and SVGIG (reference sequence). V was pared by 1 base and J by 7 bases, with 6 bases of the junction left unmatched. This CDR3 has 14 amino acids. For the CDR3, the DNA is TGTGCCTGGAGTGGGGGGGGTTACGGCGGGGAGCTGTTTTTT. It yields the protein CAWSGGGYGGELFF. Full variable domain (missing parts from reference TRBV30 and TRBJ2-2): SQTIHQWPATLVQPVGSPLSLECTVEGTSNPNLYWYRQAAGRGLQLLFYSVGIGQISSEVPQNLSASRPQDRQFILSSKKLLLSDSGFYLCAWSGGGYGGELFFGEGSRLTVL.

This clone was counted between two and nine times. The chain uses TRBV2 and TRBJ1-3; 8 nucleotides match TRBD1. The CDR3 spans 12 residues. Germline V CDR1 and CDR2: SNHLY, FYNNEI. V shed 7 bases and J 10 bases; nucleotides not matched to a gene: 6. In nucleotides, the CDR3 is TGTGCCAGCACCCTAGACAGGGGTACCATATATTTT. Encoded protein: CASTLDRGTIYF.

The chain combines TRBV9 with TRBJ2-1, with D unclear. The germline CDR1 and CDR2 sequences are SGDLS and YYNGEE. The CDR3 consists of 16 residues. The germline V and J ends were trimmed by 0 bases and 0 bases, with 10 bases remaining between them. CDR3 sequence: CASSVDIRVSYNEQFF. The CDR3 DNA is TGTGCCAGCAGCGTAGACATACGGGTCTCCTACAATGAGCAGTTCTTC. The full variable domain, in which reference TRBV9 and TRBJ2-1 provide the parts outside the CDR3, is DSGVTQTPKHLITATGQRVTLRCSPRSGDLSVYWYQQSLDQGLQFLIQYYNGEERAKGNILERFSAQQFPDLHSELNLSSLELGDSALYFCASSVDIRVSYNEQFFGPGTRLTVL.

A word on this clone: An end of the junction does not agree with germline; a read error may underlie this. The V call is TRBV28, the J call TRBJ2-3, with TRBD2 matching over 7 bases. The length of the CDR3 is 15 residues. The V gene's germline CDR1 is MDHEN and CDR2 SYDVKM. The CDR3 DNA sequence: TGTGCCAGCAGTTTTAGGAGCGGGGACTCTAAGAGCAGTCGTTTT. It translates to CASSFRSGDSKSSRF.

Here the CDR3 DNA reads TGCGCCAGCAGAGGCGGGAGGGCGGCTGAGCAGTTCTTC. It encodes CASRGGRAAEQFF. This rearrangement joins TRBV10-2 to TRBJ2-1, with 9 bases that match TRBD2. V was pared by 6 bases and J by 9 bases, with 6 bases of the junction left unmatched. There are 13 residues in the CDR3. Per the germline V gene, CDR1 is WSHSY and CDR2 is SAAADI.

The chain recombines TRBV2 with TRBJ2-1; 12 nucleotides align to TRBD2. Losses at the gene ends were 4 bases for V and 15 bases for J; bases not matched to a gene: 13. The CDR3 spans 15 residues. CDR1 and CDR2 (germline): SNHLY, FYNNEI. The CDR3 nucleotides are TGTGCCAGCAGTGTTCGGCTAGCGGGAGGGCCTGTAACGTTCTTC. Translating gives CASSVRLAGGPVTFF.

The chain combines TRBV7-9 with TRBJ2-7; D not resolved. Trimming removed 3 bases from V and 4 bases from J, with 10 bases in between. The CDR3 is made up of 13 amino acids. Looked up from germline, CDR1 is SEHNR and CDR2 is FQNEAQ (reference sequence). CDR3 sequence (DNA): TGTGCCAGCAGCTTGTCTAGGTCTTACGAGCAGTACGTC. This codes for CASSLSRSYEQYV.

This clone was seen more than once but under ten times. This rearrangement joins TRBV23-1 to TRBJ2-1, with D perhaps matching TRBD2 (5 bases). TRBV23-1 is an ORF, and what it does is uncertain. V lost 0 bases to trimming and J lost 6 bases, with 24 bases between them. This CDR3 has 19 residues. The CDR3 region has the DNA TGCGCCAGCAGTCAATCGCCCTCGAAGGCAACCGGCGGGTCCAATGAGCAGTTCTTC. It yields the protein CASSQSPSKATGGSNEQFF.

The chain recombines TRBV7-9 with TRBJ1-2; 11 positions match TRBD1. Trimming cost V 5 bases and J 3 bases; bases outside gene matches: 8. The CDR3 has 16 residues. Germline V gene sequence: CDR1 SEHNR, CDR2 FQNEAQ (reference sequence). CDR3 residues: CASSQIRTGGYYGYTF. The DNA of the CDR3 is TGTGCCAGCAGCCAGATCAGGACAGGGGGCTACTATGGCTACACCTTC.

The chain links TRBV7-9 to TRBJ2-1, with TRBD2 identical over 13 bases. The CDR3 is made up of 13 amino acids. CDR1 is SEHNR and CDR2 is FQNEAQ in the germline V gene (reference sequence). The ends lost 11 bases at V and 6 bases at J; junction bases unmatched: 4. The CDR3 nucleotides read TGTGCCGGGGGGACTAGCGGGACCAATGAGCAGTTCTTC. Translation: CAGGTSGTNEQFF.

CDR3 coding DNA: TGCGCCAGCAGTCGAACACTCGTGGACAGGGGCATATACGAGCAGTACTTC. Its translation: CASSRTLVDRGIYEQYF. The chain links TRBV5-1 to TRBJ2-7, with 9 positions matching TRBD1. There are 17 residues in the CDR3. The junction had 16 bases not matched to a gene; V was cut back by 5 bases and J by 4 bases. CDR1 is SGHRS, CDR2 YFSETQ, per germline.

This clone was observed a few times. The CDR3 nucleotides read TGTGCCAGCCAGACAGGGGGAGATGCCTATGGCTACACCTTC. Its translation is CASQTGGDAYGYTF. The gene calls are TRBV18 and TRBJ1-2; 9 nucleotides match TRBD1. CDR1 is KGHSH, CDR2 LQKENI, per germline. Losses at the gene ends were 8 bases for V and 4 bases for J; bases not matched to a gene: 8. The CDR3 consists of 14 residues.

This clone occurred a few times. Other nucleotide sequences from this sample produce the same CDR3. V is TRBV18 and J is TRBJ2-5; the D gene is possibly TRBD2 (5 bases). CDR3 length: 14 amino acids. CDR1 is KGHSH, CDR2 LQKENI, per germline. The ends were cut back, 0 bases at V and 4 bases at J, with 9 bases in the middle. As DNA, the CDR3 is TGTGCCAGCTCACCACCGGGAGTTTCAGAGACCCAGTACTTC. Translating it yields CASSPPGVSETQYF.

This clone was observed a few times. The J gene is TRBJ1-4, the V gene TRBV28; tentative D call: TRBD1 (6 bases). The CDR3 sequence is 15 residues long. Deletions cut 3 bases from V and 4 bases from J, with 12 bases between. Germline assignment: CDR1 MDHEN and CDR2 SYDVKM. In DNA form, the CDR3 reads TGTGCCAGCAGTTTCATACAGGGTATTAATGAAAAACTGTTTTTT. Translation gives CASSFIQGINEKLFF.